One T cell receptor (beta chain) is described in this entry. Its antigen is unknown. Generated by immunoSEQ multiplex PCR, the TCRdb table keeps only in-frame clones and is missing some. The repertoire holds approximately 130,000 clones, over 90% seen once, with roughly 0.91% in the top ten. The entry originates in a study of T cell responses to AZD1222 COVID-19 vaccine. Study-wide points: Among those given AZD1222, only six were seropositive at baseline. As reported, nearly half of all spike-specific TCRs target variant regions that are unmutated. Compared with day 0, the breadth and depth of the Spike-specific TCR repertoire rose significantly after two doses of AZD1222.

Trimming pared 4 bases from V and 2 bases from J, leaving 14 bases between. In germline, CDR1 is MNHEY, CDR2 SVGAGI. This CDR3 spans 15 amino acids. The specimen comprised peripheral blood, sampled on day 0 of AZD1222 vaccination. The receptor's source is an adult in good health. J is TRBJ1-2 and V is TRBV6-5; D is ambiguous. DNA of the CDR3: TGTGCCAGCAGTTTCTCGGCAACCCCCAACTATGGCTACACCTTC. Translated, it gives CASSFSATPNYGYTF.